This T cell receptor beta chain was captured by sequencing in a study of Ad26.COV2.S vaccination and SARS-CoV-2 variants. Looking at the study overall: The donor belonged to the COV1001 Ad26.COV2.S trial arm.

Treatment reported: 15 to 20 received Ad26.COV2.S at low or high dose, single or two shots; roughly five received placebo; per-sample allocation not given. After the first vaccine or placebo injection, samples were drawn on day 63. This CDR3 has 13 residues. With 5 bases removed from V and 10 bases from J, the gap between germline ends came to 17 bases. Germline V gives CDR1 MNHEY, CDR2 SMNVEV (reference sequence). Assay used: immunoSEQ multiplex PCR; TCRdb lists only in-frame clones, some missing. The sample shows around 250,000 clones, around nine tenths of them seen only once. The source is a person between 18 and 60 years old who received the Ad26.COV2.S COVID-19 vaccine or a placebo. The sequenced sample was peripheral blood, obtained in a trial of Ad26.COV2.S vaccine versus placebo. The chain joins TRBV27 to TRBJ1-1; D unresolved. DNA of the CDR3: TGTGCCAGCAGTCCCTCGGCGGCCGGAGGAGCTTTCTTT. Protein: CASSPSAAGGAFF.